These 20 T cell receptor beta chains were sequenced from one sample in a study of CD8 T cells in Susac syndrome. After extraction with the RNeasy kit, roughly 0.45 to 1 ug of the RNA was reverse transcribed using random hexamers. One entry per CDR3 protein results from TCRdb running MiXCR on the immunoSEQ multiplex PCR reads. The table has hundreds of thousands of distinct CDR3 sequences, about 95% seen once. The sequenced sample was CD4+ T cells from PBMCs. The receptors derive from a human donor with multiple sclerosis.

The V gene is TRBV15, the J gene TRBJ2-3, with a tentative D call TRBD2 (6 bases). There are 17 residues in the CDR3. Trimming took off 1 base at V and 0 bases at J, with 14 bases between the two ends. Germline V gene lookup returns CDR1 LNHNV and CDR2 YYDKDF (reference sequence). In DNA form, the CDR3 reads TGTGCCACCAGCAGAGCAATACTAGCCCTTAGCACAGATACGCAGTATTTT. Translation: CATSRAILALSTDTQYF.

The CDR3 sequence is CASSQRSRGEQYF. The CDR3 DNA is TGTGCCAGCAGCCAAAGGAGTCGGGGCGAGCAGTACTTC. The V and J genes are TRBV3-1 and TRBJ2-7; weak D call: TRBD2 (5 bases). The CDR3 covers 13 residues. The V gene lost 2 bases and the J gene lost 6 bases, with 11 bases spanning the gap. From germline, CDR1 is LGHDT and CDR2 YNNKEL (reference sequence).

The chain employs TRBV5-4 and TRBJ2-3; 7 nucleotides match TRBD2. With 6 bases clipped from V and 1 base from J, the junction kept 11 bases outside the gene matches. The germline V gene has CDR1 SGHNT and CDR2 YYREEE (reference sequence). The CDR3 length is 16 residues. CDR3 DNA: TGTGCCAGCACCCCCGCTAAGCGGGAAGGCACAGATACGCAGTATTTT. Translated, it gives CASTPAKREGTDTQYF.

The chain carries TRBV3-1 and TRBJ1-6; tentative D call: TRBD1 (5 bases). V was cut by 1 base and J by 5 bases, with 12 bases left in between. CDR3 length: 16 amino acids. Germline V gene lookup returns CDR1 LGHDT and CDR2 YNNKEL (reference sequence). The chain's CDR3 is CASSQGGRGNNSPLHF. The DNA for the CDR3 is TGTGCCAGCAGCCAAGGAGGGAGGGGAAATAATTCACCCCTCCACTTT.

The chain couples TRBV29-1 to TRBJ1-1; 7 bases match TRBD1. CDR1 SQVTM and CDR2 ANQGSEA come from the germline V gene. This CDR3 region has 10 residues. Trimming took 7 bases from V and 5 from J; bases not matched to a gene: 1. CDR3 sequence reads: CSAGGTEAFF. DNA of the CDR3: TGCAGCGCAGGGGGAACTGAAGCTTTCTTT.

This clonotype was picked up a small number of times. The chain carries TRBV20-1 and TRBJ2-5; TRBD2 matches at 7 bases. From germline, CDR1 is DFQATT and CDR2 SNEGSKA (reference sequence). The CDR3 spans 13 residues. The V and J ends lost 1 base and 3 bases, in that order; junction bases with no gene match: 2. DNA of the CDR3: TGCAGTGCTAGAGTCGGGGGGAAAGAGACCCAGTACTTC. This sequence encodes CSARVGGKETQYF.

The rearrangement joins TRBV5-6 to TRBJ2-5; D is undetermined. Between the trimmed V and J ends, which lost 6 bases and 1 base, there was a span of 13 bases. CDR3 length equals 14 residues. In germline, CDR1 is SGHDT, CDR2 YYEEEE. CDR3 sequence (DNA): TGTGCCAGCACAAGAGGCAGACTCCAAGAGACCCAGTACTTC. Its protein product is CASTRGRLQETQYF.

This rearrangement joins TRBV20-1 to TRBJ2-4, with TRBD1 matching over 9 bases. The V and J ends lost 5 bases and 3 bases, in that order; junction bases with no gene match: 8. The CDR3 loop spans 15 amino acids. The germline V gene has CDR1 DFQATT and CDR2 SNEGSKA (reference sequence). The CDR3 nucleotides read TGCAGTGCTGGTCTCACAGGGGGCGGCAAAAACATTCAGTACTTC. Translating it yields CSAGLTGGGKNIQYF.

J is TRBJ1-2 and V is TRBV20-1, with D possibly being TRBD1 (5 bases). The V gene's germline CDR1 is DFQATT and CDR2 SNEGSKA (reference sequence). This CDR3 contains 12 residues. V dropped 6 bases and J dropped 3 bases, with 11 bases sitting between them. The CDR3 spells CSAGDEDYGYTF. CDR3 in DNA: TGCAGTGCAGGGGACGAAGACTATGGCTACACCTTC.

This chain's CDR3 is CASSLRAGGRNEQFF. CDR3 bases: TGTGCCAGCAGTTTAAGAGCGGGGGGGAGGAATGAGCAGTTCTTC. This sequence joins TRBV27 and TRBJ2-1, with 10 bases identical to TRBD2. The germline V gene has CDR1 MNHEY and CDR2 SMNVEV (reference sequence). The CDR3 runs to 15 residues. The J segment lost 7 bases and the V segment lost 2 bases, leaving 5 bases of the junction unmatched.

V usage is TRBV3-1 and J usage is TRBJ2-7; D may be TRBD1 or TRBD2 (5 bases each). V was shortened by 1 base and J by 3 bases, with 10 bases between the two germline ends. The germline CDR1 and CDR2 sequences are LGHDT and YNNKEL (reference sequence). The CDR3 consists of 14 residues. The chain's CDR3 is CASSQVGTRYEQYF. CDR3 coding DNA: TGTGCCAGCAGCCAAGTAGGGACCCGCTACGAGCAGTACTTC.

The chain links TRBV6-1 to TRBJ1-2; D might be TRBD1 (6 bases). The V gene lost 6 bases and the J gene lost 0 bases, with 11 bases spanning the gap. The CDR3 is 14 residues long. Germline V gives CDR1 MNHNS, CDR2 SASEGT. As DNA, the CDR3 is TGTGCCAGCAGACGACAGGAGACTAACTATGGCTACACCTTC. This translates into CASRRQETNYGYTF.

This chain uses TRBV19 with TRBJ2-1; 7 bases line up with TRBD2. V lost 3 bases and J lost 4; bases outside the gene matches: 6. This CDR3 is 15 amino acids long. Germline assignment: CDR1 LNHDA and CDR2 SQIVND (reference sequence). This CDR3 reads CASSIPQGLYNEQFF. As DNA, the CDR3 is TGTGCCAGTAGTATTCCTCAGGGACTATACAATGAGCAGTTCTTC.

This chain connects TRBV29-1 to TRBJ1-5; TRBD1 might be the D (5 bases). The ends were cut back, 6 bases at V and 0 bases at J, with 12 bases in the middle. This CDR3 is built from 14 residues. Germline lookup yields CDR1 SQVTM and CDR2 ANQGSEA. Written as DNA, the CDR3 is TGCAGCGTACGGGCAGGGACTAGCAATCAGCCCCAGCATTTT. Protein sequence: CSVRAGTSNQPQHF.

The V call is TRBV29-1, the J call TRBJ2-3, with 12 bases lining up with TRBD1. This CDR3 region has 15 residues. V dropped 7 bases and J dropped 3; count of bases not matched to a gene: 8. Germline V gene sequence: CDR1 SQVTM, CDR2 ANQGSEA. The DNA of the CDR3 is TGCAGCGCAACCGGGACAGGGGGCGGAACAGATACGCAGTATTTT. It specifies CSATGTGGGTDTQYF.

J is TRBJ2-1 and V is TRBV20-1; no reliable D call. CDR1 DFQATT and CDR2 SNEGSKA come from the germline V gene (reference sequence). The CDR3 sequence is 13 residues long. Trimming removed 6 bases at V and 14 bases at J, with 23 bases between. The CDR3 DNA reads TGCAGTGCCCAACGCAGCGACCCCGGCAAAGAGTTCTTC. It encodes CSAQRSDPGKEFF.

V usage is TRBV6-5 and J usage is TRBJ1-6; D uncertain. Germline V gene lookup returns CDR1 MNHEY and CDR2 SVGAGI. The CDR3 spans 16 residues. The V and J ends lost 2 bases and 7 bases respectively, with 15 bases between them. In nucleotides, the CDR3 is TGTGCCAGCAGTTACGAAAGGATCCTGGGGAATTCACCCCTCCACTTT. Translation: CASSYERILGNSPLHF.

The chain carries TRBV3-1 and TRBJ2-7, with no clear D. CDR3 length equals 14 residues. Deletions cut 2 bases from V and 2 bases from J, with 10 bases between. Germline loops: CDR1 LGHDT, CDR2 YNNKEL (reference sequence). The CDR3 spells CASSQPGRAYEQYF. For the CDR3, the DNA is TGTGCCAGCAGCCAACCCGGACGGGCCTACGAGCAGTACTTC.

The rearrangement uses TRBV5-4 and TRBJ2-5, with D perhaps assigned TRBD1 or TRBD2 (6 bases each). Trimming shortened V by 4 bases and J by 5 bases, and 15 bases separated the two germline ends. CDR1 SGHNT and CDR2 YYREEE come from the germline V gene (reference sequence). The CDR3 loop spans 14 amino acids. CDR3 amino acids: CASSGGQGWETQYF. The CDR3 nucleotides read TGTGCCAGCAGCGGAGGGCAGGGGTGGGAGACCCAGTACTTC. The entire variable domain, with the rest obtained from reference TRBV5-4 and TRBJ2-5, is as follows: ETGVTQSPTHLIKTRGQQVTLRCSSQSGHNTVSWYQQALGQGPQFIFQYYREEENGRGNFPPRFSGLQFPNYSSELNVNALELDDSALYLCASSGGQGWETQYFGPGTRLLVL.

This sequence joins TRBV2 and TRBJ2-6, with D hard to call. V was pared by 5 bases and J by 1 base, with 12 bases between. Germline V gene lookup returns CDR1 SNHLY and CDR2 FYNNEI. The length of the CDR3 is 16 residues. The chain's CDR3 is CASSHGRISGANVLTF. Here the CDR3 DNA reads TGTGCCAGCAGTCACGGACGGATATCTGGGGCCAACGTCCTGACTTTC.